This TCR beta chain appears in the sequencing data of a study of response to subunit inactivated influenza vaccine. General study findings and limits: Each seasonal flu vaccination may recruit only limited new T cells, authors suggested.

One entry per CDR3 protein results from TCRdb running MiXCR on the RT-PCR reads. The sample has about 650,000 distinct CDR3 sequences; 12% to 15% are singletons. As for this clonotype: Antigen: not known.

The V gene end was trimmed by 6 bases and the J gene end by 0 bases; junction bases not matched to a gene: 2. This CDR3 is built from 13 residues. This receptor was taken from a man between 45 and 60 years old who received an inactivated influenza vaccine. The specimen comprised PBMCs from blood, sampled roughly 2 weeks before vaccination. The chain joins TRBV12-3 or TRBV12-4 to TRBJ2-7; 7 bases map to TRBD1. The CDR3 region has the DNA TGTGCCAGCAGGGGGACAGACTCCTACGAGCAGTACTTC. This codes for CASRGTDSYEQYF.